These 17 T cell receptor beta chains originate from one sample sequenced in a study of T cell responses to AZD1222 COVID-19 vaccine. Method: immunoSEQ multiplex PCR; TCRdb's copy keeps in-frame clones and lacks some. The table has 99,000 or so clones, roughly 92% seen once. The specimen was peripheral blood, collected on day 0 of AZD1222 vaccination. The origin of the receptors is an adult in good health.

The rearrangement joins TRBV18 to TRBJ1-2; D not certain. The CDR3 spans 13 residues. Germline V gene sequence: CDR1 KGHSH, CDR2 LQKENI. V was shortened by 2 bases and J by 2 bases, with 6 bases between the two germline ends. The CDR3 reads CASSPEQNYGYTF. CDR3 bases: TGTGCCAGCTCACCAGAGCAGAACTATGGCTACACCTTC.

This clone was seen only once. The chain couples TRBV18 to TRBJ2-6; TRBD2 matches 8 bases. The junction had 26 bases not matched to a gene; V was cut back by 5 bases and J by 2 bases. Germline CDR1 reads KGHSH; CDR2 reads LQKENI. The CDR3 loop spans 23 amino acids. DNA of the CDR3: TGTGCCAGCTCATCGACTAGCGCGTTGTTACGGGACCAAGGCGGAACTGGGGCCAACGTCCTGACTTTC. It encodes CASSSTSALLRDQGGTGANVLTF. Full variable domain (outside the CDR3, taken from reference TRBV18 and TRBJ2-6): NAGVMQNPRHLVRRRGQEARLRCSPMKGHSHVYWYRQLPEEGLKFMVYLQKENIIDESGMPKERFSAEFPKEGPSILRIQQVVRGDSAAYFCASSSTSALLRDQGGTGANVLTFGAGSRLTVL.

The sample holds a few counts of this clone. The CDR3, as DNA: TGTGCCAGTAAGCCCCAAGGGGCTGGAAACACCATATATTTT. This sequence encodes CASKPQGAGNTIYF. The chain has TRBV19 and TRBJ1-3; possibly TRBD1 for D (5 bases). The CDR3 is 14 residues long. CDR1 LNHDA and CDR2 SQIVND come from the germline V gene (reference sequence). V lost 7 bases to trimming and J lost 2 bases, with 12 bases between them.

As DNA, the CDR3 is TGTGCCAGCAGTGAAACGAGCTCCTACGAGCAGTACTTC. Its translation is CASSETSSYEQYF. The V gene is TRBV6-1, the J gene TRBJ2-7; D not resolved. Germline CDR1 is MNHNS and CDR2 is SASEGT. The CDR3 has 13 residues. V lost 2 bases and J lost 0, with 5 bases in between.

The V gene is TRBV11-3, the J gene TRBJ2-5; D uncertain. The CDR3 is 16 amino acids. From germline, CDR1 is SGHNT and CDR2 YENEEA. V lost 1 base and J 3 bases, leaving 15 bases between the germline ends. CDR3 in amino acids: CASSLVPVGSKETQYF. The CDR3 DNA sequence: TGTGCCAGCAGCTTAGTCCCTGTGGGTTCAAAAGAGACCCAGTACTTC.

V is TRBV19 and J is TRBJ1-5; D may be TRBD1 (5 bases). This CDR3 contains 16 residues. The germline gives CDR1 LNHDA, CDR2 SQIVND (reference sequence). Trimming shortened V by 7 bases and J by 9 bases, and 25 bases separated the two germline ends. The CDR3 nucleotides read TGTGCCAGTACCGAGGGAGGGGAAATGGGGCTCGGGCCCCAGCATTTT. Its protein product is CASTEGGEMGLGPQHF.

This CDR3 reads CASSGLVDGYTF. The CDR3 DNA sequence: TGTGCCAGTAGTGGTTTGGTGGATGGCTACACCTTC. V is TRBV19 and J is TRBJ1-2; D not resolved. CDR3 length equals 12 residues. V lost 5 bases and J lost 6, with 10 bases in between. Germline CDR1 and CDR2: LNHDA and SQIVND (reference sequence).

The chain links TRBV19 to TRBJ2-3; D unclear. Germline V lookup: CDR1 LNHDA, CDR2 SQIVND (reference sequence). The CDR3 is made up of 13 amino acids. V lost 5 bases and J 7 bases, leaving 13 bases between the germline ends. The CDR3, as DNA: TGTGCCAGTAGTCCCAGTGAGGTGAATACGCAGTATTTT. Its protein product is CASSPSEVNTQYF.

This chain uses TRBV2 with TRBJ1-3; possibly TRBD1 for D (5 bases). This CDR3 contains 12 residues. Trimming shortened V by 10 bases and J by 11 bases, and 18 bases separated the two germline ends. Germline assignment: CDR1 SNHLY and CDR2 FYNNEI. The CDR3 reads CATGHLPEAIYF. CDR3 nucleotides: TGTGCCACAGGACATCTCCCAGAGGCCATATATTTT. Based on the CDR3 plus reference TRBV2 and TRBJ1-3, the full variable domain is EPEVTQTPSHQVTQMGQEVILRCVPISNHLYFYWYRQILGQKVEFLVSFYNNEISEKSEIFDDQFSVERPDGSNFTLKIRSTKLEDSAMYFCATGHLPEAIYFGEGSWLTVV.

The gene calls are TRBV15 and TRBJ1-3, with D maybe TRBD1 (6 bases). V was trimmed by 2 bases and J by 7 bases, leaving 15 bases between them. The CDR3 covers 15 residues. Germline CDR1 is LNHNV and CDR2 is YYDKDF (reference sequence). DNA of the CDR3: TGTGCCACCAGCAGATTACAGGGAGGCCCGAACACCATATATTTT. Translating gives CATSRLQGGPNTIYF.

The V gene is TRBV5-5, the J gene TRBJ2-7; either TRBD1 or TRBD2 may supply D (5 bases each). This CDR3 spans 13 amino acids. The ends were cut back, 5 bases at V and 5 bases at J, with 14 bases in the middle. Germline lookup yields CDR1 SGHKS and CDR2 YYEKEE (reference sequence). The CDR3 nucleotides are TGTGCCAGCAGTTCGGGACCAGGCGACGAGCAGTACTTC. Translated: CASSSGPGDEQYF.

The chain combines TRBV18 with TRBJ2-2, with TRBD2 matching 7 bases. Trimming at V came to 1 base and at J to 6 bases, leaving 11 bases not matched to a gene. This CDR3 contains 17 residues. Germline assignment: CDR1 KGHSH and CDR2 LQKENI. CDR3 sequence (DNA): TGTGCCAGCTCACCACTATTTCGCGGGAGATGGGCCGGGGAGCTGTTTTTT. This translates into CASSPLFRGRWAGELFF.

In DNA, the CDR3 is TGTGCCAGCACCGCCCAGAAGAACACTGAAGCTTTCTTT. Protein: CASTAQKNTEAFF. The V call is TRBV6-5, the J call TRBJ1-1; no reliable D call. V was cut by 7 bases and J by 1 base, with 10 bases left in between. CDR1 is MNHEY and CDR2 is SVGAGI in the germline V gene. This CDR3 is 13 amino acids long.

The genes are TRBV15 and TRBJ1-2, with D unresolved. The V end was cut by 0 bases, the J end by 6 bases, with 17 bases between. Germline lookup yields CDR1 LNHNV and CDR2 YYDKDF (reference sequence). The CDR3 is 16 amino acids. The CDR3 sequence is CATSRDLAGDPHGYTF. DNA for the CDR3: TGTGCCACCAGCAGAGATTTGGCAGGCGACCCTCATGGCTACACCTTC.

The chain couples TRBV5-1 to TRBJ1-5; a weak D match, TRBD1 (5 bases). There are 15 residues in the CDR3. V was pared by 0 bases and J by 2 bases, with 9 bases between. Germline V gives CDR1 SGHRS, CDR2 YFSETQ. The CDR3 sequence: CASSLAGVGNQPQHF. CDR3 in DNA: TGCGCCAGCAGCTTGGCGGGGGTGGGCAATCAGCCCCAGCATTTT. Full variable domain (rest looked up from reference TRBV5-1 and TRBJ1-5): KAGVTQTPRYLIKTRGQQVTLSCSPISGHRSVSWYQQTPGQGLQFLFEYFSETQRNKGNFPGRFSGRQFSNSRSEMNVSTLELGDSALYLCASSLAGVGNQPQHFGDGTRLSIL.

The chain combines TRBV19 with TRBJ1-5; 9 nucleotides align to TRBD1. CDR1 and CDR2 from the germline V gene are LNHDA and SQIVND (reference sequence). Losses at the gene ends were 4 bases for V and 7 bases for J; bases not matched to a gene: 5. CDR3 length: 14 residues. CDR3 sequence reads: CASSTGTGYQPQHF. CDR3 DNA: TGTGCCAGTAGTACAGGGACAGGGTACCAGCCCCAGCATTTT.

J is TRBJ2-7 and V is TRBV19; TRBD2 matches 12 bases. This CDR3 spans 15 amino acids. Germline V gene data show CDR1 as LNHDA and CDR2 as SQIVND (reference sequence). Unmatched junction bases numbered 4, after V lost 5 bases and J lost 2 bases. The CDR3: CASSLTSGRPYEQYF. Written as DNA, the CDR3 is TGTGCCAGTAGTCTTACTAGCGGGAGGCCCTACGAGCAGTACTTC. Combining the CDR3 with reference TRBV19 and TRBJ2-7 gives the whole variable domain DGGITQSPKYLFRKEGQNVTLSCEQNLNHDAMYWYRQDPGQGLRLIYYSQIVNDFQKGDIAEGYSVSREKKESFPLTVTSAQKNPTAFYLCASSLTSGRPYEQYFGPGTRLTVT.